The source of this T cell receptor beta chain is a study of shared clonotypes between healthy human individuals. Study-wide points: Naive subsets tended to show greater estimated richness than memory subsets.

About this clone: What it binds is not known.

The germline V gene encodes CDR1 MNHNY and CDR2 SVGAGI (reference sequence). V shed 2 bases and J shed 10 bases, with 12 bases lying between them. This CDR3 has 13 residues. Cells designated naive CD8 were CD45RO-negative and were positively selected for CCR7, with terminally differentiated effector memory CD45RA+ cells excluded. Once extracted for a subset, genomic DNA was divided evenly among several immunoSEQ plates. The table came from immunoSEQ multiplex PCR; TCRdb's copy has only in-frame clones and leaves some out. This table has about 2 million clones, about 94% appearing once. The sequence came from a man aged 18 to 35 in good health. The material sequenced was naive CD8+ T cells sorted from blood. This sequence joins TRBV6-6 and TRBJ2-1; unclear D gene. CDR3 in DNA: TGTGCCAGCAGTTACAGCCTAGTCAAAGAGCAGTTCTTC. This sequence encodes CASSYSLVKEQFF.